A selection of T cell receptor beta chains follows, all from one sample in a study of OX40 agonist ivuxolimab in advanced cancers. The repertoire was sequenced with immunoSEQ multiplex PCR; TCRdb's copy has only in-frame clones and lacks some. Here the sample spans fewer than 100,000 clones, about 91% being singletons. Material: CD4+ or CD8+ T cells sorted from blood, obtained in a trial of the OX40 agonist ivuxolimab. The receptors were sampled from an adult with an advanced solid tumor such as melanoma, head and neck, liver or kidney cancer. Each CDR3 is given with its conserved first and last residue. D genes are given only for firm matches. Size is omitted from some rows. Given values are once, few, many or a class for expanded clones.

size: .
V: TRBV6-1
J: TRBJ1-5
D: TRBD1
CDR3: CASSEAGTGYQPQHF
DNA: TGTGCCAGCAGTGAGGCCGGGACAGGCTATCAGCCCCAGCATTTT

size: .
V: TRBV7-3
J: TRBJ2-6
D: .
CDR3: CASSPQGNGANVLTF
DNA: TGTGCCAGCAGTCCTCAGGGGAACGGGGCCAACGTCCTGACTTTC

size: once
V: TRBV2
J: TRBJ1-2
D: .
CDR3: CASSDRVSYTF
DNA: TGTGCCAGCAGTGACAGGGTTAGCTACACCTTC

size: .
V: TRBV7-2
J: TRBJ2-5
D: .
CDR3: CASSLRYTETQYF
DNA: TGTGCCAGCAGCCTACGGTACACCGAGACCCAGTACTTC

size: .
V: TRBV5-1
J: TRBJ1-1
D: TRBD1
CDR3: CASSWDRRNTEAFF
DNA: TGCGCCAGCAGCTGGGACAGGCGGAACACTGAAGCTTTCTTT

size: .
V: TRBV5-1
J: TRBJ2-4
D: .
CDR3: CASSLGDRSGSIQYF
DNA: TGCGCCAGCAGCTTGGGTGATAGATCAGGGAGCATTCAGTACTTC

size: .
V: TRBV6-1
J: TRBJ2-1
D: .
CDR3: CASSGRDWDNEQFF
DNA: TGTGCCAGCAGTGGCCGGGACTGGGACAATGAGCAGTTCTTC

size: .
V: TRBV7-2
J: TRBJ2-5
D: .
CDR3: CASSPQRQETQYF
DNA: TGTGCCAGCAGCCCTCAGAGGCAAGAGACCCAGTACTTC

size: .
V: TRBV28
J: TRBJ1-1
D: .
CDR3: CASSSVDTEAFF
DNA: TGTGCCAGCAGTTCCGTGGACACTGAAGCTTTCTTT

size: .
V: TRBV9
J: TRBJ2-5
D: .
CDR3: CASSVQDTLETQYF
DNA: TGTGCCAGCAGCGTACAGGACACCCTAGAGACCCAGTACTTC

size: .
V: TRBV5-1
J: TRBJ1-2
D: .
CDR3: CASSLAPPVSGGYTF
DNA: TGCGCCAGCAGCTTGGCTCCACCCGTATCGGGAGGCTACACCTTC

size: .
V: TRBV18
J: TRBJ2-1
D: TRBD2
CDR3: CASSPPGSGRSSYNEQFF
DNA: TGTGCCAGCTCACCGCCGGGTAGCGGGAGGTCGTCCTACAATGAGCAGTTCTTC

size: .
V: TRBV5-5
J: TRBJ1-2
D: .
CDR3: CASSFQTGQGNYGYTF
DNA: TGTGCCAGCAGCTTCCAAACAGGGCAGGGTAACTATGGCTACACCTTC

size: .
V: TRBV10-3
J: TRBJ2-5
D: TRBD2
CDR3: CALSKGEGETQYF
DNA: TGTGCCTTATCTAAAGGGGAGGGGGAGACCCAGTACTTC

size: .
V: TRBV5-1
J: TRBJ2-7
D: .
CDR3: CASSPGGAVGSYEQYF
DNA: TGCGCCAGCAGCCCGGGTGGGGCTGTGGGCTCCTACGAGCAGTACTTC

size: once
V: TRBV5-6
J: TRBJ2-7
D: .
CDR3: CASSFDSFRSEQYF
DNA: TGTGCCAGCAGCTTTGACAGCTTTCGCAGCGAGCAGTACTTC

size: .
V: TRBV28
J: TRBJ1-5
D: .
CDR3: CASSSNPSRNQPQHF
DNA: TGTGCCAGCAGTTCCAACCCCAGCCGTAATCAGCCCCAGCATTTT

size: .
V: TRBV7-8
J: TRBJ2-1
D: .
CDR3: CASSLATNREASNEQFF
DNA: TGTGCCAGCAGCTTAGCTACTAACAGGGAGGCGAGCAATGAGCAGTTCTTC

size: .
V: TRBV4-2
J: TRBJ2-1
D: .
CDR3: CASSQASGGYNEQFF
DNA: TGTGCCAGCAGCCAAGCCAGCGGAGGTTACAATGAGCAGTTCTTC

size: .
V: TRBV7-2
J: TRBJ2-5
D: TRBD1
CDR3: CASSLVGDSQETQYF
DNA: TGTGCCAGCAGCTTAGTAGGGGACAGTCAAGAGACCCAGTACTTC

size: .
V: TRBV7-3
J: TRBJ2-5
D: TRBD2
CDR3: CASSPSGGGLQETQYF
DNA: TGTGCCAGCAGCCCCTCGGGGGGGGGACTTCAAGAGACCCAGTACTTC

size: .
V: TRBV6-6
J: TRBJ2-7
D: .
CDR3: CASSYSAGAEQYF
DNA: TGTGCCAGCAGTTACTCCGCAGGGGCCGAGCAGTACTTC

size: once
V: TRBV9
J: TRBJ2-3
D: .
CDR3: CASSVGLGAIITDTQYF
DNA: TGTGCCAGCAGCGTAGGCTTGGGGGCTATTATCACAGATACGCAGTATTTT

size: .
V: TRBV19
J: TRBJ1-2
D: .
CDR3: CASSMQNYGYTF
DNA: TGTGCCAGTAGTATGCAGAACTATGGCTACACCTTC

size: .
V: TRBV27
J: TRBJ1-3
D: .
CDR3: CASKVDGLSGNTIYF
DNA: TGTGCCAGCAAGGTGGACGGCCTCTCTGGAAACACCATATATTTT